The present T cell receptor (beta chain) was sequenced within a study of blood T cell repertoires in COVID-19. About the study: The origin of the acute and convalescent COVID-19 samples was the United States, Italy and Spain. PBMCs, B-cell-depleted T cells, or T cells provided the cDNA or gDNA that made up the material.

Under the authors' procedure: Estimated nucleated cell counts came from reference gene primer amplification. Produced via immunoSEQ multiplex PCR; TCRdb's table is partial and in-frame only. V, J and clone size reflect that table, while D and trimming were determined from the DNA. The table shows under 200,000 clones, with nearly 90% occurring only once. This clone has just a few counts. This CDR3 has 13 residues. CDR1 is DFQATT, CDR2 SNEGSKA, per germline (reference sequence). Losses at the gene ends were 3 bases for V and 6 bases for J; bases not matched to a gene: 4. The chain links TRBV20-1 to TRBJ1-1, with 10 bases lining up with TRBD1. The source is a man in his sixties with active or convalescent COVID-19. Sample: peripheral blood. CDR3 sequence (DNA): TGCAGTGCTAGTAGGGACAGGGGTGCTGAAGCTTTCTTT. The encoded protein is CSASRDRGAEAFF.